This T cell receptor beta chain derives from a study of T cell responses to AZD1222 COVID-19 vaccine. Study-level findings and limits: Seropositivity was recorded at baseline in only 6 or 7 AZD1222 recipients.

CDR3 length: 13 amino acids. V dropped 4 bases and J dropped 5 bases, with 11 bases sitting between them. The germline gives CDR1 SNHLY, CDR2 FYNNEI. This clone came up once. Antigen unknown. Clones were sequenced by immunoSEQ multiplex PCR, and TCRdb holds only the in-frame ones, with some missing. This sample has some 100,000 clones, with 85% to 90% found just once. The rearrangement links TRBV2 to TRBJ2-5; unclear D gene. The material was peripheral blood, obtained 28 days after the second AZD1222 dose. This TCR came from an adult who received the AZD1222 COVID-19 vaccine. The CDR3 reads CASSGSRRETQYF. The CDR3 nucleotides are TGTGCCAGCAGTGGTTCGAGGCGGGAGACCCAGTACTTC.